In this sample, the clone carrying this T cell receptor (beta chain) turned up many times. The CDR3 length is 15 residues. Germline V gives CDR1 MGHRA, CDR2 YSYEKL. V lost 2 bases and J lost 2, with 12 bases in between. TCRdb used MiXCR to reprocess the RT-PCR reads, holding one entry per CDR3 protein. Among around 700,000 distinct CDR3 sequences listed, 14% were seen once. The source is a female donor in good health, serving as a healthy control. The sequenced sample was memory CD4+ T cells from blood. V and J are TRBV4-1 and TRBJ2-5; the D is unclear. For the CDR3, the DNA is TGCGCCAGCAGCCAATCCTCAACAACTCAAGAGACCCAGTACTTC. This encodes CASSQSSTTQETQYF.